The 3 T cell receptor beta chains listed next were all sequenced from one sample in a study of blood T cell repertoires in COVID-19. Repertoires were generated with immunoSEQ multiplex PCR, while TCRdb's copy carries only in-frame clones and drops some. The table records approximately 150,000 clones, roughly 85% of them present only once. The source material was peripheral blood. The receptors come from a man in his sixties or seventies with acute or convalescent COVID-19.

The chain links TRBV15 to TRBJ2-7; 11 nucleotides agree with TRBD2. The V segment lost 5 bases and the J segment 6 bases; nucleotides outside the gene matches: 9. The CDR3 extends over 15 amino acids. The germline gives CDR1 LNHNV, CDR2 YYDKDF (reference sequence). The chain's CDR3 is CATSSRLAGLSEQYF. CDR3 DNA sequence: TGTGCCACCAGCTCAAGACTAGCGGGACTTAGCGAGCAGTACTTC.

The chain is built from TRBV6-6 and TRBJ1-2, with D maybe TRBD1 (5 bases). Trimming took 6 bases from V and 1 from J, leaving 9 bases between them. The CDR3 consists of 13 residues. Looked up from germline, CDR1 is MNHNY and CDR2 is SVGAGI (reference sequence). The CDR3, as DNA: TGTGCCAGCAGGACAGTTAGTAACTATGGCTACACCTTC. Its protein is CASRTVSNYGYTF.

The gene calls are TRBV28 and TRBJ1-3; 7 bases align to TRBD1. This CDR3 comprises 16 residues. CDR1 MDHEN and CDR2 SYDVKM come from the germline V gene. V lost 2 bases to trimming and J lost 6 bases; unmatched junction nucleotides: 10. The CDR3, as DNA: TGTGCCAGCAGTTTAATTTCAGGGGGGCTGGTAAACACCATATATTTT. This translates into CASSLISGGLVNTIYF.